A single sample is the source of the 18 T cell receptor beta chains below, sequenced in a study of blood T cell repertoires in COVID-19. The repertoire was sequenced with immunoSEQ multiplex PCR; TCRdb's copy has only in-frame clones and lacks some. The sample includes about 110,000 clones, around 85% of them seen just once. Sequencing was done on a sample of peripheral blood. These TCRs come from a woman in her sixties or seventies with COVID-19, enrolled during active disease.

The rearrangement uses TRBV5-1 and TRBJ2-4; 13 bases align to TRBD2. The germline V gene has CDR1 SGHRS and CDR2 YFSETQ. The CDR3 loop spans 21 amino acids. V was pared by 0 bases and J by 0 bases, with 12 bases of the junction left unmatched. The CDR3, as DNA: TGCGCCAGCAGCTTGGAACGGACCGGGACTAGCGGGATCCTAGCCAAAAACATTCAGTACTTC. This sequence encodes CASSLERTGTSGILAKNIQYF.

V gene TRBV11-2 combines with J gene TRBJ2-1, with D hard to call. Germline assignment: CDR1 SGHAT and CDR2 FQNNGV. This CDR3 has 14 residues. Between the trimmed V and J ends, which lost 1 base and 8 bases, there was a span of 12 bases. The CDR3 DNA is TGTGCCAGCAGCTTAGCTGTAGACATTGATGAGCAGTTCTTC. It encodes CASSLAVDIDEQFF.

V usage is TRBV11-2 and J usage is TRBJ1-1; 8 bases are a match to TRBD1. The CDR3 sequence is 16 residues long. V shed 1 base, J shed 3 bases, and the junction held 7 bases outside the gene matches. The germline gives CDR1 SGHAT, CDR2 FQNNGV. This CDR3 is CASSLGAGGAYTEAFF. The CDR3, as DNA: TGTGCCAGCAGCTTAGGGGCAGGGGGCGCGTACACTGAAGCTTTCTTT.

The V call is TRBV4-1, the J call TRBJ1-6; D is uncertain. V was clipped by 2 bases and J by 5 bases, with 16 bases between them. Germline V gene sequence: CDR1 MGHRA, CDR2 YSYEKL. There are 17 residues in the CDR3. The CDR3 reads CASSQLGLRRNNSPLHF. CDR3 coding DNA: TGCGCCAGCAGCCAATTAGGCTTGAGGAGGAATAATTCACCCCTCCACTTT.

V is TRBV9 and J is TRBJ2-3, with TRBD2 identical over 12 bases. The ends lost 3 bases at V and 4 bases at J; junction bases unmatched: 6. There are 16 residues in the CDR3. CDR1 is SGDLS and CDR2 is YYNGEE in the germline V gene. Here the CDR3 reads CASSGPSGGAADTQYF. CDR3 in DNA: TGTGCCAGCAGCGGACCTAGCGGGGGGGCCGCAGATACGCAGTATTTT.

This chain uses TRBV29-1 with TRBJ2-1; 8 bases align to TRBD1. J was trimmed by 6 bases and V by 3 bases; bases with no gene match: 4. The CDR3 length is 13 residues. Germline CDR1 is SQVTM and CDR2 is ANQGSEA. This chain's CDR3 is CSVEGRGPNEQFF. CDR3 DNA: TGCAGCGTTGAGGGCAGGGGGCCCAATGAGCAGTTCTTC.

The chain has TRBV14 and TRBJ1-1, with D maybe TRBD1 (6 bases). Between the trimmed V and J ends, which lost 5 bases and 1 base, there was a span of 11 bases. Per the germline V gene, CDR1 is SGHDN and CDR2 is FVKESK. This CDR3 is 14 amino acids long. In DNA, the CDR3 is TGTGCCAGCAGCAGAATGGACAGGAACACTGAAGCTTTCTTT. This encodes CASSRMDRNTEAFF. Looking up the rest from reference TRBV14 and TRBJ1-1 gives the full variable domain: EAGVTQFPSHSVIEKGQTVTLRCDPISGHDNLYWYRRVMGKEIKFLLHFVKESKQDESGMPNNRFLAERTGGTYSTLKVQPAELEDSGVYFCASSRMDRNTEAFFGQGTRLTVV.

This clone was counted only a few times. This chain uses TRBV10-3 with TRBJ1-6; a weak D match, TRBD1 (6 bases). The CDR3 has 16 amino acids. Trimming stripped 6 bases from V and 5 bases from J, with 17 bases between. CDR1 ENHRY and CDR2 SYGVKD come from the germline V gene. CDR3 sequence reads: CAISSGEGTDNSPLHF. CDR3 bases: TGTGCCATCAGCTCAGGGGAAGGGACGGATAATTCACCCCTCCACTTT.

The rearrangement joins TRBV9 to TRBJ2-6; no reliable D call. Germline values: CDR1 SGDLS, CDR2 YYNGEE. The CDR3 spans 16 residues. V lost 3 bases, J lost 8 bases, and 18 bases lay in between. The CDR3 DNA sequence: TGTGCCAGCAGCGGTAGTCAGGAATTTCCCCCCAACGTCCTGACTTTC. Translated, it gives CASSGSQEFPPNVLTF.

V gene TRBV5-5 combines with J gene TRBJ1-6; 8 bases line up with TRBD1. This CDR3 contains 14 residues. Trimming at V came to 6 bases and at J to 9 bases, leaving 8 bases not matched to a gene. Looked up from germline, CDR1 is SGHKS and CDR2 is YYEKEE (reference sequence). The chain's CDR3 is CASTDRAVVSPLHF. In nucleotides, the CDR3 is TGTGCCAGCACGGACAGGGCGGTAGTTTCACCCCTCCACTTT.

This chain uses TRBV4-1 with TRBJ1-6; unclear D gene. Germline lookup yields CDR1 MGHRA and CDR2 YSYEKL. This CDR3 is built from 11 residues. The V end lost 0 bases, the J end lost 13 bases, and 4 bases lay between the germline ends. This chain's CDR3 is CASSQDGPLHF. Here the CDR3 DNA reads TGCGCCAGCAGCCAAGACGGTCCCCTCCACTTT.

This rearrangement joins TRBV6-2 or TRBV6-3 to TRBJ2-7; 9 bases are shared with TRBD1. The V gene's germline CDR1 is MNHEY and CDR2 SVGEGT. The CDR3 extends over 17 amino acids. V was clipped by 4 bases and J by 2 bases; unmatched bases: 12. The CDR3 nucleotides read TGTGCCAGCAGTTCTCCGCCGGGACAGGGAGATCCCTACGAGCAGTACTTC. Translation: CASSSPPGQGDPYEQYF.

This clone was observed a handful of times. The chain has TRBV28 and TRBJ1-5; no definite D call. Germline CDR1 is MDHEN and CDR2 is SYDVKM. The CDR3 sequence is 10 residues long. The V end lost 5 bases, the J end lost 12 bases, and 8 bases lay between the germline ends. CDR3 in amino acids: CASSHRDQHF. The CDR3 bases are TGTGCCAGCAGTCACCGGGACCAGCATTTT. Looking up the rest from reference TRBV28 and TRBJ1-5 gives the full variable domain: DVKVTQSSRYLVKRTGEKVFLECVQDMDHENMFWYRQDPGLGLRLIYFSYDVKMKEKGDIPEGYSVSREKKERFSLILESASTNQTSMYLCASSHRDQHFGDGTRLSIL.

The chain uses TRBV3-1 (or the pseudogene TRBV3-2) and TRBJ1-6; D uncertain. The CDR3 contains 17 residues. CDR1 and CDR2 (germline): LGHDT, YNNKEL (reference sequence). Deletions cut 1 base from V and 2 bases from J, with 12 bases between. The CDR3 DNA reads TGTGCCAGCAGCCAAGGCCTTTCGGGGACCTATAATTCACCCCTCCACTTT. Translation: CASSQGLSGTYNSPLHF.

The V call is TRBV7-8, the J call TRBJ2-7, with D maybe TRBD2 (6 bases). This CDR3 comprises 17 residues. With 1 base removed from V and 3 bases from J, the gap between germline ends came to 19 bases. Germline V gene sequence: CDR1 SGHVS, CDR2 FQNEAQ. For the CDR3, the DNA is TGTGCCAGCAGCTTAGGTGTCAGGGAGGCGGCGGACTACGAGCAGTACTTC. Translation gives CASSLGVREAADYEQYF.

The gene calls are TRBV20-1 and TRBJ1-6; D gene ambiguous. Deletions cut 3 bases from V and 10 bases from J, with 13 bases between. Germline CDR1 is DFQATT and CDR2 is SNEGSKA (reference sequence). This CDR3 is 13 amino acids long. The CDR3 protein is CSASPSVPSPLHF. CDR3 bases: TGCAGTGCTAGTCCATCAGTACCGTCACCCCTCCACTTT.

This chain's CDR3 is CASSPMHSGGGTDTQYF. DNA for the CDR3: TGCGCCAGCAGCCCTATGCATAGCGGGGGAGGCACAGATACGCAGTATTTT. The chain is built from TRBV5-1 and TRBJ2-3, with 9 bases lining up with TRBD2. V lost 4 bases and J lost 1; bases outside the gene matches: 10. This CDR3 comprises 17 residues. Germline V gene lookup returns CDR1 SGHRS and CDR2 YFSETQ.

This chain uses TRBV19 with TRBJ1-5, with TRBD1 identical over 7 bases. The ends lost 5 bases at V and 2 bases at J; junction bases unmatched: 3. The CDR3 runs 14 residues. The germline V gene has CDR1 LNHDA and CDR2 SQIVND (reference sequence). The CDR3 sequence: CASSVQGGNQPQHF. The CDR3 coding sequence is TGTGCCAGTAGTGTGCAGGGGGGCAATCAGCCCCAGCATTTT.